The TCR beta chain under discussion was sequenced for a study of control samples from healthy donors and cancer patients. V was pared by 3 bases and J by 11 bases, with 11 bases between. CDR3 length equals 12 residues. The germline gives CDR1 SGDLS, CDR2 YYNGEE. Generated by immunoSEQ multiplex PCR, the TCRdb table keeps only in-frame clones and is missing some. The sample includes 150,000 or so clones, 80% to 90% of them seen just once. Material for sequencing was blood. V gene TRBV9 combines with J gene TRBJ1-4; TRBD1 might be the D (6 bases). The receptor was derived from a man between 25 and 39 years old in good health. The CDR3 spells CASSGYREKLFF. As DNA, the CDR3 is TGTGCCAGCAGCGGATACAGGGAGAAACTGTTTTTT.